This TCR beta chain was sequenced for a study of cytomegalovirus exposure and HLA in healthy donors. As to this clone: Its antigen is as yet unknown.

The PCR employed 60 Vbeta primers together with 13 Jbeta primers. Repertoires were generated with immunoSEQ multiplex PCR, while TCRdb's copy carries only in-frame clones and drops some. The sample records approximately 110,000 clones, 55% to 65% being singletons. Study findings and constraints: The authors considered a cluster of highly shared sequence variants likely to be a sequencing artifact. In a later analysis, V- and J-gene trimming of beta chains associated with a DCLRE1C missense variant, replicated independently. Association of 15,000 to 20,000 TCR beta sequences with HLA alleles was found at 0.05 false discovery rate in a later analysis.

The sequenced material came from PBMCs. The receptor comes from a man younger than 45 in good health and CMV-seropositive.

CDR3 DNA: TGTGCCAGTAGAGATGCTTGGGGGCCCGACATGAACACTGAAGCTTTCTTT. Translation gives CASRDAWGPDMNTEAFF. The genes are TRBV19 and TRBJ1-1, with D possibly being TRBD1 (6 bases). Trimming took 6 bases from V and 0 from J, leaving 20 bases between them. Germline V gene sequence: CDR1 LNHDA, CDR2 SQIVND (reference sequence). The CDR3 has 17 amino acids.